This T cell receptor beta chain was recorded in a study of CD8+ T cells in alopecia areata. Study in general: Treatment comprised oral tofacitinib, 5 to 10 mg twice daily, in treated patients.

Treatment: oral pan-JAK inhibitor, 5-10 mg twice daily. RNA extraction and reverse transcription yielded cDNA as sequencing template. TCRdb's table, derived via immunoSEQ multiplex PCR, lists solely in-frame clones and lacks some. Of 110,000 to 150,000 clones in the sample, around 86% were seen once. The V end was cut by 0 bases, the J end by 4 bases, with 17 bases between. The CDR3 spans 18 residues. Germline lookup yields CDR1 SGDLS and CDR2 YYNGEE. The TCR sequence derives from a human donor with alopecia areata. The chain couples TRBV9 to TRBJ2-6; D remains ambiguous. Sequenced material: CD8+ T cells sorted from blood, taken at week 4, from a patient treated with tofacitinib. This CDR3 reads CASSVGSLAPRGANVLTF. DNA of the CDR3: TGTGCCAGCAGCGTAGGGAGTCTGGCCCCGCGGGGGGCCAACGTCCTGACTTTC.